The 27 T cell receptor beta chains listed next were all sequenced from one sample in a study of neurological immune-mediated disorders. MiXCR, applied by TCRdb to the 5' RACE reads, yields one record per CDR3 protein. The sample yields tens of thousands of distinct CDR3 sequences, under 11% seen once. The sample comprised PBMCs. These receptor sequences come from a woman in her sixties or seventies with HTLV-1-associated myelopathy (HAM/TSP).

This clonotype was recorded at least ten times. V usage is TRBV25-1 and J usage is TRBJ1-6; TRBD1 agrees at 9 bases. With 6 bases clipped from V and 9 bases from J, the junction kept 6 bases outside the gene matches. Germline V gene data show CDR1 as MGHDK and CDR2 as SYGVNS. CDR3 length equals 14 residues. The CDR3: CASSLGQGGSPLHF. The CDR3 bases are TGTGCCAGCAGCTTGGGACAGGGAGGTTCACCCCTCCACTTT.

This clonotype was counted at least ten times. The chain links TRBV5-1 to TRBJ1-2; D gene uncertain. Per the germline V gene, CDR1 is SGHRS and CDR2 is YFSETQ. Between the trimmed V and J ends, which lost 2 bases and 7 bases, there was a span of 18 bases. The CDR3 has 15 residues. In DNA form, the CDR3 reads TGCGCCAGCAGCTTAGGCACAACGGTAGATGGTGGCTACACCTTC. Translating gives CASSLGTTVDGGYTF. The full variable domain, its missing parts supplied by reference TRBV5-1 and TRBJ1-2, is KAGVTQTPRYLIKTRGQQVTLSCSPISGHRSVSWYQQTPGQGLQFLFEYFSETQRNKGNFPGRFSGRQFSNSRSEMNVSTLELGDSALYLCASSLGTTVDGGYTFGSGTRLTVV.

This clonotype came up many times. The CDR3 DNA reads as TGTGCCTGGAGTGGCGGACAGGGCACTGAAGCTTTCTTT. Protein: CAWSGGQGTEAFF. The chain recombines TRBV30 with TRBJ1-1; 8 bases fit TRBD1. Germline V lookup: CDR1 GTSNPN, CDR2 SVGIG (reference sequence). The CDR3 sequence is 13 residues long. With 1 base clipped from V and 4 bases from J, the junction kept 2 bases outside the gene matches.

The V and J genes are TRBV20-1 and TRBJ2-5, with TRBD2 matching 8 bases. In germline, CDR1 is DFQATT, CDR2 SNEGSKA (reference sequence). This CDR3 comprises 12 residues. Trimming at V came to 5 bases and at J to 7 bases, leaving 6 bases not matched to a gene. Here the CDR3 reads CSAGLGGGTQYF. CDR3 sequence (DNA): TGCAGTGCTGGCCTCGGGGGGGGGACCCAGTACTTC.

CDR3 residues: CSASSGTSGGQETQYF. The CDR3 DNA sequence: TGCAGTGCTTCCTCCGGGACTAGCGGGGGGCAAGAGACCCAGTACTTC. The V call is TRBV20-1, the J call TRBJ2-5; 15 positions agree with TRBD2. V shed 5 bases, J shed 2 bases, and the junction held 6 bases outside the gene matches. The CDR3 sequence is 16 residues long. The germline V gene encodes CDR1 DFQATT and CDR2 SNEGSKA (reference sequence).

This clonotype was recorded many times. The V gene is TRBV7-2, the J gene TRBJ2-7, with 9 bases matching TRBD1. Per germline, CDR1 SGHTA and CDR2 FQGNSA. J was trimmed by 1 base and V by 1 base; bases with no gene match: 2. The CDR3 runs 15 residues. This CDR3 is CASSLEDRGSYEQYF. CDR3 DNA sequence: TGTGCCAGCAGCTTAGAGGACAGGGGTTCCTACGAGCAGTACTTC.

This clonotype appeared many times. The genes are TRBV20-1 and TRBJ2-7; weak D call: TRBD2 (6 bases). The CDR3 is 14 residues long. V lost 6 bases to trimming and J lost 2 bases, with 17 bases between them. In germline, CDR1 is DFQATT, CDR2 SNEGSKA (reference sequence). The CDR3 spells CSAQSGGPTYEQYF. The CDR3, as DNA: TGCAGTGCCCAGTCCGGGGGACCAACCTACGAGCAGTACTTC.

This clonotype was found many times. The chain carries TRBV12-3 or TRBV12-4 and TRBJ1-2; TRBD1 might be the D (5 bases). The CDR3 has 13 amino acids. V was pared by 3 bases and J by 4 bases, with 9 bases between. The CDR3 is CASSLGGTYGYTF. As DNA, the CDR3 is TGTGCCAGCAGTTTGGGAGGGACCTATGGCTACACCTTC.

The sample holds many counts of this clonotype. CDR3 region: CASSIQGLAAYNEQFF. For the CDR3, the DNA is TGCGCCAGCAGCATCCAGGGACTAGCGGCCTACAATGAGCAGTTCTTC. This chain links TRBV5-1 with TRBJ2-1, with 11 bases aligning to TRBD2. CDR3 size: 16 residues. In germline, CDR1 is SGHRS, CDR2 YFSETQ. Trimming at V came to 4 bases and at J to 2 bases, leaving 5 bases not matched to a gene.

Sample share makes this clonotype medium-sized. The chain joins TRBV20-1 to TRBJ2-1; 9 bases line up with TRBD2. CDR3 length equals 17 residues. Germline V gene lookup returns CDR1 DFQATT and CDR2 SNEGSKA (reference sequence). Trimming removed 0 bases from V and 0 bases from J; junction bases left unmatched: 6. DNA for the CDR3: TGCAGTGCTAGAGATAGTCGGCGGGGGGGCTCCTACAATGAGCAGTTCTTC. This codes for CSARDSRRGGSYNEQFF.

This clonotype has ten or more counts. CDR3 sequence: CSVGGLAGGLNEQFF. In nucleotides, the CDR3 is TGCAGCGTTGGAGGACTAGCGGGGGGTCTTAATGAGCAGTTCTTC. V and J are TRBV29-1 and TRBJ2-1; 14 positions agree with TRBD2. The J segment lost 7 bases and the V segment lost 4 bases, leaving 6 bases of the junction unmatched. Germline V gene lookup returns CDR1 SQVTM and CDR2 ANQGSEA. This CDR3 has 15 amino acids.

This clonotype is labeled as medium-sized (0.01 to 0.1%). This chain uses TRBV5-1 with TRBJ1-3; D is unclear. The CDR3 contains 15 residues. CDR1 is SGHRS, CDR2 YFSETQ, per germline. With 2 bases removed from V and 2 bases from J, the gap between germline ends came to 11 bases. CDR3 nucleotides: TGCGCCAGCAGCTTCGAGGTATCTGCTGGAAACACCATATATTTT. Residues: CASSFEVSAGNTIYF.

This clonotype was observed many times. J is TRBJ2-7 and V is TRBV20-1; perhaps TRBD1 as D (5 bases). Germline V CDR1 and CDR2: DFQATT, SNEGSKA (reference sequence). CDR3 length: 15 amino acids. Trimming cost V 1 base and J 2 bases, with 15 bases left between them. The CDR3 is CSARVQATSPYEQYF. CDR3 coding DNA: TGCAGTGCTAGAGTACAGGCTACGTCCCCCTACGAGCAGTACTTC.

This clonotype appeared many times. The V call is TRBV6-1, the J call TRBJ2-1; 8 bases agree with TRBD2. Losses at the gene ends were 8 bases for V and 7 bases for J; bases not matched to a gene: 13. The CDR3 totals 15 residues. Germline CDR1 MNHNS, CDR2 SASEGT. The CDR3: CASRDGGGRRNEQFF. In nucleotides, the CDR3 is TGTGCCAGCCGAGACGGGGGGGGGCGCAGGAATGAGCAGTTCTTC.

This clonotype was observed many times. The J gene is TRBJ1-5, the V gene TRBV15, with D unresolved. Trimming removed 4 bases from V and 4 bases from J, with 20 bases in between. The CDR3 spans 17 residues. Germline assignment: CDR1 LNHNV and CDR2 YYDKDF (reference sequence). The CDR3 is CATSNYRTEDSNQPQHF. The CDR3 DNA sequence: TGTGCCACCAGCAACTATCGTACAGAGGATAGTAATCAGCCCCAGCATTTT.

Ten or more counts support this clonotype. CDR3 bases: TGCGCCAGCAGCATGACAGGGGGCGTATCTGGGGCCAACGTCCTGACTTTC. Protein product: CASSMTGGVSGANVLTF. This sequence joins TRBV5-1 and TRBJ2-6; TRBD1 aligns across 10 bases. V trimming: 4 bases; J trimming: 1 base; junction bases outside the gene matches: 5. This CDR3 region has 17 residues. Germline V lookup: CDR1 SGHRS, CDR2 YFSETQ.

This clonotype was counted ten times or more. The V call is TRBV5-1, the J call TRBJ2-2; D is unresolved. Germline CDR1 SGHRS, CDR2 YFSETQ. Deletions cut 0 bases from V and 0 bases from J, with 3 bases between. The length of the CDR3 is 14 residues. CDR3 in amino acids: CASSLGANTGELFF. CDR3 nucleotides: TGCGCCAGCAGCTTGGGAGCGAACACCGGGGAGCTGTTTTTT.

The rearrangement uses TRBV10-3 and TRBJ2-4; 7 bases align to TRBD1. Germline-derived CDR1 and CDR2 are ENHRY and SYGVKD. The CDR3 totals 12 residues. The J segment lost 5 bases and the V segment lost 6 bases, leaving 1 base of the junction unmatched. The CDR3 sequence is CAISQGENIQYF. The CDR3 DNA reads TGTGCCATCAGCCAGGGGGAAAACATTCAGTACTTC.

In this sample, this clonotype turned up many times. The V gene is TRBV30, the J gene TRBJ2-1; 8 bases align to TRBD2. Germline CDR1 reads GTSNPN; CDR2 reads SVGIG (reference sequence). Germline trimming cut 2 bases from V and 6 bases from J; bases unmatched to any gene: 6. CDR3 length: 14 amino acids. DNA of the CDR3: TGTGCCTGGAGTCACGGACTAGCCCTCAATGAGCAGTTCTTC. Translated: CAWSHGLALNEQFF.

This clonotype was recorded many times. CDR3 sequence reads: CASSLSFGGAVYEQYF. CDR3 DNA sequence: TGCGCCAGCAGCTTGTCATTCGGGGGCGCGGTGTACGAGCAGTACTTC. J is TRBJ2-7 and V is TRBV5-1; D may be TRBD1 or TRBD2 (6 bases each). This CDR3 spans 16 amino acids. The germline V and J ends were trimmed by 1 base and 4 bases, with 18 bases remaining between them. Germline assignment: CDR1 SGHRS and CDR2 YFSETQ. The entire variable domain, with the rest obtained from reference TRBV5-1 and TRBJ2-7, is as follows: KAGVTQTPRYLIKTRGQQVTLSCSPISGHRSVSWYQQTPGQGLQFLFEYFSETQRNKGNFPGRFSGRQFSNSRSEMNVSTLELGDSALYLCASSLSFGGAVYEQYFGPGTRLTVT.

In this sample, this clonotype turned up many times. This chain links TRBV5-1 with TRBJ2-3; D unclear. There are 17 residues in the CDR3. Per germline, CDR1 SGHRS and CDR2 YFSETQ. The V end was cut by 5 bases, the J end by 5 bases, with 24 bases between. The CDR3 DNA is TGCGCCAGCAGTTTCCCCGGCAGCTCCTCCCGGATAGATACGCAGTATTTT. It is translated as CASSFPGSSSRIDTQYF. Supplemented by reference TRBV5-1 and TRBJ2-3, the full variable domain reads KAGVTQTPRYLIKTRGQQVTLSCSPISGHRSVSWYQQTPGQGLQFLFEYFSETQRNKGNFPGRFSGRQFSNSRSEMNVSTLELGDSALYLCASSFPGSSSRIDTQYFGPGTRLTVL.

At least ten counts were recorded for this clonotype. The chain has TRBV5-6 and TRBJ1-1; no definite D call. Germline V CDR1 and CDR2: SGHDT, YYEEEE. The CDR3 is 13 residues long. The V end lost 0 bases, the J end lost 4 bases, and 7 bases lay between the germline ends. CDR3 DNA: TGTGCCAGCAGCTTGGCGGTGGTCACTGAAGCTTTCTTT. It encodes CASSLAVVTEAFF.

The sample holds many counts of this clonotype. This rearrangement joins TRBV21-1 to TRBJ1-2; TRBD1, the table's D call, was not compared with the DNA. TRBV21-1 is given as a pseudogene. The CDR3 contains 15 residues. The CDR3 coding sequence is TGTGCCAACTGGGACAGGGAAGTAGGTAACTATGGCTACACCTTC. Translation gives CANWDREVGNYGYTF.

A note on this clonotype: The DNA is omitted, as the CDR3 cannot be located on it reliably, and the CDR3 follows TCRdb's listing. The J gene is TRBJ2-3, the V gene TRBV7-6; the table gives TRBD1 as D, unverified against the DNA. Germline V CDR1 and CDR2: SGHVS, FNYEAQ. The CDR3 length equals 22 residues, ends included. This CDR3 is CASSFYICSARVQGMGTDTQYF.

This chain connects TRBV7-6 to TRBJ2-7; no firm D call. Trimming took 5 bases from V and 3 from J, leaving 11 bases between them. The CDR3 contains 13 residues. CDR1 is SGHVS, CDR2 FNYEAQ, per germline. CDR3 bases: TGTGCCAGCAGCCCCACAGAAGGCTACGAGCAGTACTTC. It codes for CASSPTEGYEQYF.

This clonotype was seen repeatedly, ten times or more. This rearrangement joins TRBV27 to TRBJ2-1; no definite D call. From germline, CDR1 is MNHEY and CDR2 SMNVEV (reference sequence). CDR3 length: 15 amino acids. Trimming stripped 6 bases from V and 4 bases from J, with 16 bases between. The CDR3 protein is CASSRTRNLYNEQFF. CDR3 coding DNA: TGTGCCAGCAGCCGGACGAGGAACCTGTACAATGAGCAGTTCTTC.

This clonotype was detected many times. The chain links TRBV5-8 to TRBJ2-1; 10 bases map to TRBD1. In germline, CDR1 is SGHTS, CDR2 YDEGEE. This CDR3 comprises 18 residues. The V gene end was trimmed by 3 bases and the J gene end by 9 bases; junction bases not matched to a gene: 18. The CDR3 DNA reads TGTGCCAGCAGCTCTGGGACAGGGGACTGGGGGGGACCCGGTGAGCAGTTCTTC. Amino acids: CASSSGTGDWGGPGEQFF. The full variable domain, completed using reference TRBV5-8 and TRBJ2-1, is EAGVTQSPTHLIKTRGQQATLRCSPISGHTSVYWYQQALGLGLQFLLWYDEGEERNRGNFPPRFSGRQFPNYSSELNVNALELEDSALYLCASSSGTGDWGGPGEQFFGPGTRLTVL.